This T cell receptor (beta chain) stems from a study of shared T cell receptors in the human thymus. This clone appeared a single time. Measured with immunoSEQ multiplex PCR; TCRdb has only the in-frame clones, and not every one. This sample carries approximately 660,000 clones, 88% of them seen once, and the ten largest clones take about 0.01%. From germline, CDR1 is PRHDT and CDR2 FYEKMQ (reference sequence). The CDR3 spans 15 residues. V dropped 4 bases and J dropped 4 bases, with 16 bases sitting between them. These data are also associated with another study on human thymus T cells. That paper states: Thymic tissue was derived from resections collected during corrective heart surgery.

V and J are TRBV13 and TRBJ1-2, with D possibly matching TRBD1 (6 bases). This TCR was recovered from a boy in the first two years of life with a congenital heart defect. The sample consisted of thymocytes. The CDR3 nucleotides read TGTGCCAGCAGCTACAGGGTAAAGGCCCTCTATGGCTACACCTTC. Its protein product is CASSYRVKALYGYTF.